This T cell receptor (beta chain) is drawn from a study of cytomegalovirus exposure and HLA in healthy donors. Germline CDR1 is GTSNPN and CDR2 is SVGIG (reference sequence). There are 14 residues in the CDR3. The V end lost 1 base, the J end lost 0 bases, and 7 bases lay between the germline ends. The PCR was carried out with 60 Vbeta primers and 13 Jbeta primers. Sequencing used immunoSEQ multiplex PCR; TCRdb keeps in-frame clones, though not all of them. In all, the sample yields roughly 100,000 clones. The receptor comes from a man in his forties in good health and CMV-seronegative. Sequenced input: PBMCs. This rearrangement joins TRBV30 to TRBJ1-3; D not certain. This CDR3 reads CAWSETNSGNTIYF. CDR3 sequence (DNA): TGTGCCTGGAGTGAAACAAACTCTGGAAACACCATATATTTT. The full variable domain, with the rest looked up from reference TRBV30 and TRBJ1-3, is SQTIHQWPATLVQPVGSPLSLECTVEGTSNPNLYWYRQAAGRGLQLLFYSVGIGQISSEVPQNLSASRPQDRQFILSSKKLLLSDSGFYLCAWSETNSGNTIYFGEGSWLTVV.